A selection of T cell receptor beta chains follows, all from one sample in a study of a mutant IDH1 vaccine in newly diagnosed glioma. For these receptors, no antigen is known. The assay was immunoSEQ multiplex PCR, and TCRdb's table has in-frame clones only and misses some. The table records approximately 50,000 clones, 75% to 90% of them present only once. The source material was PBMCs, sampled from a glioma patient whose treatment included an IDH1 peptide vaccine. The receptors stem from a woman between 45 and 60 years old with glioma. CDR3s include the opening cysteine and the closing phenylalanine or tryptophan. Each record gives: CDR3 protein, CDR3 DNA, CDR3 length, J gene, D gene, clone size, V gene. D genes are given only for firm matches. Only part of the rows carry a size: once, few, many, or a class if the clone is expanded.

CASSLGDRKSGAFF	TGCGCCAGCAGCTTGGGGGACAGAAAATCAGGAGCTTTCTTT	14	TRBJ1-1	TRBD1	NA	TRBV5-1
CASSPAREGQPQHF	TGTGCCAGCAGTCCTGCGCGGGAAGGGCAGCCCCAGCATTTT	14	TRBJ1-5	NA	NA	TRBV27
CASSRQGGGTEAFF	TGTGCCAGCAGTCGACAGGGCGGGGGCACTGAAGCTTTCTTT	14	TRBJ1-1	TRBD1	NA	TRBV27
CASSAGGNYGYTF	TGTGCCAGCAGTGCCGGCGGGAACTATGGCTACACCTTC	13	TRBJ1-2	NA	NA	TRBV2
CATSIRAANEQFF	TGTGCCACCAGCATCCGTGCGGCGAATGAGCAGTTCTTC	13	TRBJ2-1	NA	NA	TRBV15
CASSPGSLNTEAFF	TGTGCCAGCTCACCGGGCAGCTTAAACACTGAAGCTTTCTTT	14	TRBJ1-1	NA	few	TRBV18
CASSTDRGGKVRAFF	TGCGCCAGCAGCACGGACAGGGGGGGAAAGGTGAGAGCTTTCTTT	15	TRBJ1-1	TRBD1	NA	TRBV23-1
CASSVGGANEQYF	TGTGCCAGCAGCGTCGGGGGGGCGAACGAGCAGTACTTC	13	TRBJ2-7	TRBD2	once	TRBV7-9
CASSLQGANSPLHF	TGTGCCAGCAGTTTACAGGGCGCCAATTCACCCCTCCACTTT	14	TRBJ1-6	NA	once	TRBV6-5
CASRGQGWTEAFF	TGTGCCAGCCGAGGGCAGGGATGGACTGAAGCTTTCTTT	13	TRBJ1-1	NA	NA	TRBV7-6
CASSVVADTQYF	TGTGCCAGCAGCGTAGTGGCAGATACGCAGTATTTT	12	TRBJ2-3	NA	once	TRBV9
CASSEGHRANYGYTF	TGTGCCAGCAGCGAGGGACACCGAGCTAACTATGGCTACACCTTC	15	TRBJ1-2	NA	NA	TRBV7-3
CSVGTGSSGNTIYF	TGCAGCGTTGGGACGGGGAGCTCTGGAAACACCATATATTTT	14	TRBJ1-3	NA	NA	TRBV29-1
CASSARGRRGGTEAFF	TGTGCCAGCAGCGCCAGGGGGCGCCGTGGTGGGACTGAAGCTTTCTTT	16	TRBJ1-1	TRBD1	once	TRBV13
CASSSGQGNYGYTF	TGCGCCAGCAGCTCCGGACAGGGAAACTATGGCTACACCTTC	14	TRBJ1-2	TRBD1	NA	TRBV4-1
CASSLRTAGEAFF	TGTGCCAGCAGCTTGCGCACGGCTGGTGAAGCTTTCTTT	13	TRBJ1-1	NA	NA	TRBV7-2
CASSRWNTEAFF	TGCGCCAGCAGTCGCTGGAACACTGAAGCTTTCTTT	12	TRBJ1-1	NA	once	TRBV10-2
CASSTRQGTNEQFF	TGCGCCAGCAGCACCCGACAGGGGACGAATGAGCAGTTCTTC	14	TRBJ2-1	TRBD1	NA	TRBV5-1
CASSVGEANTEAFF	TGTGCCAGCAGCGTAGGGGAGGCGAACACTGAAGCTTTCTTT	14	TRBJ1-1	NA	NA	TRBV9
CSVRASSGANVLTF	TGCAGCGTTCGGGCGAGCTCTGGGGCCAACGTCCTGACTTTC	14	TRBJ2-6	NA	once	TRBV29-1
CASSWREKLFF	TGTGCCAGTAGTTGGAGGGAAAAACTGTTTTTT	11	TRBJ1-4	NA	few	TRBV19
CASSLNVGLGGELFF	TGTGCCAGCAGCTTAAACGTGGGGCTAGGCGGGGAGCTGTTTTTT	15	TRBJ2-2	NA	NA	TRBV7-3
CASSHARGGTSPLHF	TGTGCCAGCAGTCACGCGCGGGGGGGGACTTCACCCCTCCACTTT	15	TRBJ1-6	NA	once	TRBV6-1
CASSYKTSEKLFF	TGTGCCAGCAGTTATAAGACATCAGAAAAACTGTTTTTT	13	TRBJ1-4	NA	NA	TRBV6-6
CASSSPRGYEQYF	TGTGCCAGCAGTTCCCCTAGAGGGTACGAGCAGTACTTC	13	TRBJ2-7	NA	once	TRBV28
CASSVTRTGDTQYF	TGTGCCAGCAGTGTGACCAGGACCGGGGATACGCAGTATTTT	14	TRBJ2-3	NA	NA	TRBV6-1
CASSVTGKGETGELFF	TGTGCCAGCAGTGTAACAGGGAAAGGGGAAACCGGGGAGCTGTTTTTT	16	TRBJ2-2	NA	NA	TRBV25-1
CASSLRTSDTQYF	TGTGCCAGTAGTCTACGAACCTCAGATACGCAGTATTTT	13	TRBJ2-3	NA	NA	TRBV19
CASGGTGKNYEQYF	TGTGCCAGCGGAGGGACAGGGAAGAACTACGAGCAGTACTTC	14	TRBJ2-7	TRBD1	NA	TRBV25-1
CASSSEGQGPRGYTF	TGTGCCAGCAGTTCCGAAGGACAGGGCCCTCGAGGCTACACCTTC	15	TRBJ1-2	TRBD1	NA	TRBV6-5
CASSGQGYNQPQHF	TGCGCCAGCAGTGGACAGGGTTACAATCAGCCCCAGCATTTT	14	TRBJ1-5	TRBD1	NA	TRBV10-2
CASRATGGTYEQYF	TGTGCCAGTAGGGCGACAGGGGGAACCTACGAGCAGTACTTC	14	TRBJ2-7	TRBD1	once	TRBV19
CASSERDVRLF	TGTGCCAGCAGTGAACGGGACGTTAGGCTCTTC	11	TRBJ2-1	NA	few	TRBV2